This T cell receptor beta chain was captured by sequencing in a study of graft-versus-host responses after intestinal transplantation. The wider study: Recipients uniformly received anti-thymocyte globulin induction, followed by tacrolimus and steroids for approximately 3 years. Study results and caveats: Recipient marrow contained GvH clones, some of which appeared first in ileum or blood.

Germline V gives CDR1 SEHNR, CDR2 FQNEAQ (reference sequence). The CDR3 is 15 residues long. V gave up 0 bases and J gave up 2 bases, with 10 bases separating them. As for this clone: What it recognizes is unknown.

TCRdb's copy holds only in-frame clones and misses some; the assay was immunoSEQ multiplex PCR. The data contain nearly 45,000 clones, 90% to 95% of them singletons. This sequence joins TRBV7-9 and TRBJ2-5; D is possibly TRBD2 (6 bases). The material sequenced was PBMCs, taken 524 days after transplant. This TCR derives from a human patient who received an intestinal transplant, so some T cells may come from the graft donor. Here the CDR3 DNA reads TGTGCCAGCAGCTTAGCGGGAGGTATGCAAGAGACCCAGTACTTC. This encodes CASSLAGGMQETQYF.